A single sample gave rise to the 13 T cell receptor beta chains below, sequenced in a study of glioma-infiltrating T cells after dendritic cell vaccination. Sequencing used immunoSEQ multiplex PCR; TCRdb keeps in-frame clones, though not all of them. Among more than 75,000 clones listed, around 83% were seen once. Time point denoted: after dendritic cell vaccination, including at tumor progression/relapse. The source material was blood, sampled after dendritic cell vaccination. These receptors were taken from a human donor with glioblastoma.

V usage is TRBV5-1 and J usage is TRBJ2-7; D might be TRBD2 (6 bases). V lost 0 bases and J 0 bases, leaving 7 bases between the germline ends. CDR1 is SGHRS, CDR2 YFSETQ, per germline. This CDR3 spans 14 amino acids. The CDR3 region has the DNA TGCGCCAGCAGCTTGGATAGCGGCTCCTACGAGCAGTACTTC. Protein sequence: CASSLDSGSYEQYF.

The rearrangement joins TRBV11-3 to TRBJ2-1; D may be TRBD2 (7 bases). Germline-derived CDR1 and CDR2 are SGHNT and YENEEA. The CDR3 is made up of 15 amino acids. V was pared by 5 bases and J by 2 bases, with 13 bases between. CDR3 nucleotides: TGTGCCAGCAGCCAGGGGCTAGCGGCCTACAATGAGCAGTTCTTC. Translating it yields CASSQGLAAYNEQFF. Full variable domain (outside the CDR3, taken from reference TRBV11-3 and TRBJ2-1): EAGVVQSPRYKIIEKKQPVAFWCNPISGHNTLYWYLQNLGQGPELLIRYENEEAVDDSQLPKDRFSAERLKGVDSTLKIQPAELGDSAVYLCASSQGLAAYNEQFFGPGTRLTVL.

J is TRBJ1-4 and V is TRBV5-1; D gene unclear. With 5 bases removed from V and 7 bases from J, the gap between germline ends came to 15 bases. CDR3 length equals 14 residues. Germline assignment: CDR1 SGHRS and CDR2 YFSETQ. CDR3 amino acids: CASSFGPQSEKLFF. CDR3 coding DNA: TGCGCCAGCAGTTTTGGGCCTCAGAGTGAAAAACTGTTTTTT.

The chain joins TRBV10-3 to TRBJ2-1; weak D call: TRBD2 (5 bases). Per germline, CDR1 ENHRY and CDR2 SYGVKD. The CDR3 contains 16 residues. Trimming removed 3 bases from V and 5 bases from J, with 17 bases in between. The CDR3 is CAISDNSRGLNNEQFF. The DNA for the CDR3 is TGTGCCATCAGTGATAACAGCAGAGGGTTAAACAATGAGCAGTTCTTC.

The chain links TRBV2 to TRBJ2-2, with D tentatively TRBD2 (5 bases). With 3 bases removed from V and 6 bases from J, the gap between germline ends came to 11 bases. Germline V CDR1 and CDR2: SNHLY, FYNNEI. The CDR3 runs 14 residues. For the CDR3, the DNA is TGTGCCAGCAGTGAGGCTAGCTACTCCGGGGAGCTGTTTTTT. This encodes CASSEASYSGELFF.

This chain connects TRBV30 to TRBJ1-1; D is unresolved. The germline V gene has CDR1 GTSNPN and CDR2 SVGIG (reference sequence). The CDR3 covers 12 residues. V gave up 4 bases and J gave up 2 bases, with 8 bases separating them. CDR3: CAWNTGNTEAFF. DNA of the CDR3: TGTGCCTGGAACACGGGAAACACTGAAGCTTTCTTT.

The J gene is TRBJ2-3, the V gene TRBV6-5; D gene unclear. This CDR3 has 14 amino acids. Trimming stripped 8 bases from V and 2 bases from J, with 14 bases between. From germline, CDR1 is MNHEY and CDR2 SVGAGI. The CDR3 coding sequence is TGTGCCAGCCATCGGTCCCCTTCCACAGATACGCAGTATTTT. Its protein product is CASHRSPSTDTQYF.

The chain is built from TRBV2 and TRBJ1-1; D call uncertain. The germline V and J ends were trimmed by 0 bases and 3 bases, with 8 bases remaining between them. The CDR3 runs 14 residues. Per the germline V gene, CDR1 is SNHLY and CDR2 is FYNNEI. The DNA for the CDR3 is TGTGCCAGCAGTGAAGCGAACGAGGACACTGAAGCTTTCTTT. Its protein product is CASSEANEDTEAFF.

The chain uses TRBV2 and TRBJ1-1, with D tentatively TRBD1 (6 bases). Trimming stripped 6 bases from V and 2 bases from J, with 16 bases between. The CDR3 has 15 residues. Germline V gene sequence: CDR1 SNHLY, CDR2 FYNNEI. CDR3 nucleotide sequence: TGTGCCAGCAGCAACGACAGGTGGGGTAACACTGAAGCTTTCTTT. Its translation is CASSNDRWGNTEAFF.

Of note for this clone: One end of the junction does not line up with germline, which may come from a read error. Other DNA sequences in the sample encode the same CDR3. This chain uses TRBV5-1 with TRBJ2-5; 8 nucleotides match TRBD1. Germline CDR1 and CDR2: SGHRS and YFSETQ. The CDR3 contains 13 residues. The CDR3 sequence is CASSLDREETQYF. The CDR3 DNA follows: TGCGCCAGCAGTTTGGACAGGGAGGAGACCCAGTACTTC.

The J gene is TRBJ2-7, the V gene TRBV29-1; the D is unclear. From germline, CDR1 is SQVTM and CDR2 ANQGSEA. This CDR3 is 13 amino acids long. V was clipped by 4 bases and J by 2 bases, with 12 bases between them. The CDR3 loop reads CSVGGRETYEQYF. The CDR3 bases are TGCAGCGTTGGCGGCAGAGAAACCTACGAGCAGTACTTC.

The rearrangement links TRBV18 to TRBJ2-3; D gene uncertain. Germline values: CDR1 KGHSH, CDR2 LQKENI. The CDR3 sequence is 14 residues long. V dropped 6 bases and J dropped 3 bases, with 13 bases sitting between them. The CDR3 here is CASSSESVTDTQYF. For the CDR3, the DNA is TGTGCCAGCTCGAGCGAGTCGGTGACAGATACGCAGTATTTT.

The chain uses TRBV2 and TRBJ2-1, with 11 bases identical to TRBD2. The CDR3 length is 13 residues. Germline V gene sequence: CDR1 SNHLY, CDR2 FYNNEI. With 3 bases clipped from V and 8 bases from J, the junction kept 0 bases outside the gene matches. CDR3 nucleotides: TGTGCCAGCAGTGAGACTAGCGGGGATGAGCAGTTCTTC. Protein: CASSETSGDEQFF.